This T cell receptor beta chain was profiled in a study of CD8 T cells in Susac syndrome. A quantity of 0.5 to 1 ug RNA underwent reverse transcription using random hexamers. Amplification of TCR beta CDR3 spanned 54 Vbeta and 13 Jbeta via immunoSEQ multiplex PCR. TCRdb itself ran the immunoSEQ multiplex PCR reads through MiXCR, one entry per CDR3 protein. The repertoire includes approximately 230,000 distinct CDR3 sequences, 85% to 95% of them detected once, and around 0.07% sits in the top ten. The CDR3 spans 14 residues. Trimming removed 6 bases at V and 0 bases at J, with 8 bases between. Germline V lookup: CDR1 MNHEY, CDR2 SMNVEV (reference sequence). Treatment-naive patients with stable or active relapsing-remitting disease served as multiple sclerosis controls. TEMRA cells were FACS-enriched, and CD8+ and CD4+ T cells were isolated negatively.

The clonotype was recovered from a human donor with multiple sclerosis. Source material: CD4+ T cells from PBMCs. The gene calls are TRBV27 and TRBJ2-2; D unresolved. This CDR3 reads CASRQSANTGELFF. CDR3 nucleotide sequence: TGTGCCAGCAGACAGAGCGCGAACACCGGGGAGCTGTTTTTT.